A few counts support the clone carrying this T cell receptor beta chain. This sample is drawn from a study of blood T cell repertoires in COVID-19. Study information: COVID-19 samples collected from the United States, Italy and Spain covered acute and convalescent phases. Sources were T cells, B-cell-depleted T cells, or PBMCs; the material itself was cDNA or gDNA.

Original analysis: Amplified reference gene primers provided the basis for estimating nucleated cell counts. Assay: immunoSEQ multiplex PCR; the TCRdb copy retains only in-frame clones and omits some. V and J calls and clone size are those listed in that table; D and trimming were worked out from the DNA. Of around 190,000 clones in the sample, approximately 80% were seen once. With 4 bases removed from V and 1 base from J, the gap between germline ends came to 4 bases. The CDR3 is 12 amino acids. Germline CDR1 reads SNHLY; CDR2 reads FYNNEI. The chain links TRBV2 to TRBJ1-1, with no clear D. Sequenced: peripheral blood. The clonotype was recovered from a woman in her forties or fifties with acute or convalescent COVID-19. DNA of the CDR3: TGTGCCAGCAGTGCACAGAACACTGAAGCTTTCTTT. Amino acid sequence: CASSAQNTEAFF.